Given below is one T cell receptor beta chain in context. The antigen is undetermined. The CDR3 has 11 residues. Looked up from germline, CDR1 is GTSNPN and CDR2 is SVGIG (reference sequence). Trimming shortened V by 3 bases and J by 5 bases, and 8 bases separated the two germline ends. The sample is drawn from a study of T cell responses to AZD1222 COVID-19 vaccine. Study-level findings and limits: Mostly white British, mostly female donors; authors suggested clonal diversity may be underestimated. Repertoires were obtained only post-peak T cell response.

The table came from immunoSEQ multiplex PCR; TCRdb's copy has only in-frame clones and leaves some out. Counted here are some 110,000 clones, roughly 84% occurring once; the ten biggest clones make up about 9.5%. The clonotype was recovered from an adult in good health. The chain recombines TRBV30 with TRBJ2-7; D is undetermined. Sequences were derived from peripheral blood, sampled on day 0 of AZD1222 vaccination. CDR3 sequence (DNA): TGTGCCTGGAGCCTTTCCCACGAGCAGTACTTC. This sequence encodes CAWSLSHEQYF.